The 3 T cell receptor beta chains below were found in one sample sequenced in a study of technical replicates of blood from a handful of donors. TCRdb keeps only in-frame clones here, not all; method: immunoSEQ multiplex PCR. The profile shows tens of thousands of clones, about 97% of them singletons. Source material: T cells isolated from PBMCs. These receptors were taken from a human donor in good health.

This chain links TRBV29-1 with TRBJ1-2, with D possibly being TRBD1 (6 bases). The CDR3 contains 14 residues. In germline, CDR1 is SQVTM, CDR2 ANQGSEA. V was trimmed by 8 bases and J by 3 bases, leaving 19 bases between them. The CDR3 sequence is CSLGGDRIYYGYTF. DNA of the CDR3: TGCAGCTTAGGGGGAGACAGAATCTACTATGGCTACACCTTC.

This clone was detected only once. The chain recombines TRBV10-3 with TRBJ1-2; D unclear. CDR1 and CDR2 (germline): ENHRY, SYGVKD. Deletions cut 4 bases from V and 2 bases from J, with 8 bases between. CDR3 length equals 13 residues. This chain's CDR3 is CAISVAQNYGYTF. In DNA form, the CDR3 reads TGTGCCATCAGTGTAGCCCAAAACTATGGCTACACCTTC.

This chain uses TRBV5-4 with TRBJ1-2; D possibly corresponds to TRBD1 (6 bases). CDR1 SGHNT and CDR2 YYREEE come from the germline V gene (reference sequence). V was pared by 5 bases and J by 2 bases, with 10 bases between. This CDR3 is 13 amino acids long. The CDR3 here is CASSPGQNYGYTF. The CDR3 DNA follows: TGTGCCAGCAGTCCTGGACAGAACTATGGCTACACCTTC.